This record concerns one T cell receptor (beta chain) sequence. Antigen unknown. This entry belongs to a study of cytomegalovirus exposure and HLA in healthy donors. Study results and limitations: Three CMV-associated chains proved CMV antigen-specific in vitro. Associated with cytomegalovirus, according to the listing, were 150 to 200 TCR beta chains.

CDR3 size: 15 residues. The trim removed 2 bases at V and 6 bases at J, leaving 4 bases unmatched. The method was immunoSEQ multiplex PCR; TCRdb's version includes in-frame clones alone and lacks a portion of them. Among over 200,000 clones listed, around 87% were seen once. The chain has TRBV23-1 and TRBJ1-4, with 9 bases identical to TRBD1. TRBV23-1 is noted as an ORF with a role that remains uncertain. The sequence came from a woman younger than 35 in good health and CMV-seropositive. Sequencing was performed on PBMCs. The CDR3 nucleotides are TGCGCCAGCAGTCAAAGGGGACAGGGCCATGAAAAACTGTTTTTT. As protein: CASSQRGQGHEKLFF.